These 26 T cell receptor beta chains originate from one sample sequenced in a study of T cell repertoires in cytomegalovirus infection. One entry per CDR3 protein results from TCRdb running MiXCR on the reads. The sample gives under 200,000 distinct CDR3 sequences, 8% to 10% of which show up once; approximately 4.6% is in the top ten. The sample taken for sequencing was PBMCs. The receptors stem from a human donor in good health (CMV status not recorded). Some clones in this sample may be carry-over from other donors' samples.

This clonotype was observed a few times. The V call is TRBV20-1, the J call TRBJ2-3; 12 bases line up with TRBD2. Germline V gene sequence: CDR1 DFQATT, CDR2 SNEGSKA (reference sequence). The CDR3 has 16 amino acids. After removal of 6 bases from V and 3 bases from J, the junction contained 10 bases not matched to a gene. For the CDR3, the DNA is TGCAGTGCCATCCCCGGGACTAGCGGGCCAACAGATACGCAGTATTTT. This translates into CSAIPGTSGPTDTQYF.

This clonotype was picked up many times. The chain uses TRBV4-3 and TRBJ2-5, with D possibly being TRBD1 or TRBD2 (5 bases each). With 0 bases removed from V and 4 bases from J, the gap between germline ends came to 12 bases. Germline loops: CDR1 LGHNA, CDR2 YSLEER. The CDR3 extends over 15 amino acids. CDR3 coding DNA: TGCGCCAGCAGCCAAGATTCCTCGGGGCGAGAGACCCAGTACTTC. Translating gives CASSQDSSGRETQYF.

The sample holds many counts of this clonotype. The DNA of the CDR3 is TGTGCCAGCAGCTTAGGAGGTGGTAACGAGCAGTACTTC. Protein: CASSLGGGNEQYF. The chain links TRBV7-6 to TRBJ2-7; the D is unclear. V dropped 1 base and J dropped 5 bases, with 9 bases sitting between them. The CDR3 runs 13 residues. Germline assignment: CDR1 SGHVS and CDR2 FNYEAQ.

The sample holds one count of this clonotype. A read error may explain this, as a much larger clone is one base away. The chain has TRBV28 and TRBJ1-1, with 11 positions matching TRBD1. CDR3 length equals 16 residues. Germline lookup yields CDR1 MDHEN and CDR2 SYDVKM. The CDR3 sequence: CASSPGTGGRNTEAVF. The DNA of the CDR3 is TGTGCCAGCAGTCCCGGGACAGGGGGTCGGAACACTGAAGCTGTCTTT.

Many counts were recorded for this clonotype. CDR3 coding DNA: TGTGCCAGCAGCTTAGGGTCCGGGCGGGGGGCCCAGGAGACCCAGTACTTC. It translates to CASSLGSGRGAQETQYF. The rearrangement uses TRBV7-2 and TRBJ2-5, with 8 bases identical to TRBD2. Germline CDR1 reads SGHTA; CDR2 reads FQGNSA. The V and J ends lost 1 base and 5 bases, in that order; junction bases with no gene match: 12. This CDR3 contains 17 residues.

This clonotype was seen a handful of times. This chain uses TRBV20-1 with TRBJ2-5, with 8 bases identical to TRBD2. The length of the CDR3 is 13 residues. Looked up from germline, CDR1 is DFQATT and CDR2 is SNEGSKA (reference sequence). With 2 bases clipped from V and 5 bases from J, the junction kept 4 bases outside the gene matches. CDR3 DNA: TGCAGTGCTAGAAGGACTAGCAGGGAGACCCAGTACTTC. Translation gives CSARRTSRETQYF.

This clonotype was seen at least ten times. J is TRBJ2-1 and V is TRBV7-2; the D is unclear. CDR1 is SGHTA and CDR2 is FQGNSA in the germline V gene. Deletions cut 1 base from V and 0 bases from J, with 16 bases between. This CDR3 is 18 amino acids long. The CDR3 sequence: CASSLGAPFRSSYNEQFF. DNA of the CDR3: TGTGCCAGCAGCTTAGGGGCCCCGTTTCGGAGCTCCTACAATGAGCAGTTCTTC.

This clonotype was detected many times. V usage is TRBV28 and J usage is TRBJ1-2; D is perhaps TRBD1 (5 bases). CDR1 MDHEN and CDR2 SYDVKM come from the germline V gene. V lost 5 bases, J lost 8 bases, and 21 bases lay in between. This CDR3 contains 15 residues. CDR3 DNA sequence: TGTGCCAGCAGTCCCCCAGGTTGGGGGGAGAAGGGCTACACCTTC. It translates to CASSPPGWGEKGYTF.

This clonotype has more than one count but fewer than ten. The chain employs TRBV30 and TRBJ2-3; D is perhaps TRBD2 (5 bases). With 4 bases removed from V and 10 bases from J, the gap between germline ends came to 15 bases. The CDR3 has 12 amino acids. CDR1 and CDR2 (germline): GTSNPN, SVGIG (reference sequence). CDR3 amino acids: CAWNLLAESQYF. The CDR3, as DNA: TGTGCCTGGAATTTGCTAGCCGAATCGCAGTATTTT.

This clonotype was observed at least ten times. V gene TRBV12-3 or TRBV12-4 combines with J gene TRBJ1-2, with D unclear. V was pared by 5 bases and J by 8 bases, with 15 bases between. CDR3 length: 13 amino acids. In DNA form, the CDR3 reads TGTGCCAGCAGTCACCTGGTAGAGCGAGGCTACACCTTC. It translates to CASSHLVERGYTF.

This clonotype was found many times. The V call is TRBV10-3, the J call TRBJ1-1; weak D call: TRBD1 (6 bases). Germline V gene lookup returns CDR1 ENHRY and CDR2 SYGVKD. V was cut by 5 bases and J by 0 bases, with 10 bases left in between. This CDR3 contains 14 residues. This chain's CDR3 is CAISSQGLNTEAFF. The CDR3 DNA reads TGTGCCATCAGTTCACAGGGCCTGAACACTGAAGCTTTCTTT.

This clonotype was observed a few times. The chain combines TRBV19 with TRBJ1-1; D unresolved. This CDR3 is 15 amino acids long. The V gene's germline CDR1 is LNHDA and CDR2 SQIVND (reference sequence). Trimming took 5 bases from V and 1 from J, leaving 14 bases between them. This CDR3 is CASSVRQEANTEAFF. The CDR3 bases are TGTGCCAGTAGTGTACGACAAGAGGCGAACACTGAAGCTTTCTTT.

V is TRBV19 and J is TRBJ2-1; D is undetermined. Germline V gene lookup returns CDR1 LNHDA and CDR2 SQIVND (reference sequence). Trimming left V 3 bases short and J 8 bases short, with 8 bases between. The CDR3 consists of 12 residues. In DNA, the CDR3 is TGTGCCAGTAGTATCTTAGGGTATGAGCAGTTCTTC. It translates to CASSILGYEQFF.

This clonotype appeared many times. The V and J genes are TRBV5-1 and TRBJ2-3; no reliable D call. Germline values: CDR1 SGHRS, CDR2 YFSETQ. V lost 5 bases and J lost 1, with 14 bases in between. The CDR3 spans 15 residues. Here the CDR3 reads CASRSKVVGTDTQYF. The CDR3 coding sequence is TGCGCCAGCAGATCAAAAGTGGTTGGCACAGATACGCAGTATTTT.

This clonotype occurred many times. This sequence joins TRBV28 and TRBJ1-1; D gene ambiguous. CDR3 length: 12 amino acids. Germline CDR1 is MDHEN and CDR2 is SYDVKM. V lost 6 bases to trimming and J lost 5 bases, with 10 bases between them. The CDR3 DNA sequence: TGTGCCAGCAGACCTAGGAGAACTGAAGCTTTCTTT. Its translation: CASRPRRTEAFF.

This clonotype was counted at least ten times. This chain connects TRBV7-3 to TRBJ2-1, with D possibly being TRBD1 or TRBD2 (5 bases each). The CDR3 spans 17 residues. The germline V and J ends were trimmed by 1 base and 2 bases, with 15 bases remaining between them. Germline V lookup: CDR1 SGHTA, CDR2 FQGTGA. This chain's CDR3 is CASSLNRGGGTYNEQFF. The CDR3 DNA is TGTGCCAGCAGCTTAAATCGGGGCGGTGGTACCTACAATGAGCAGTTCTTC.

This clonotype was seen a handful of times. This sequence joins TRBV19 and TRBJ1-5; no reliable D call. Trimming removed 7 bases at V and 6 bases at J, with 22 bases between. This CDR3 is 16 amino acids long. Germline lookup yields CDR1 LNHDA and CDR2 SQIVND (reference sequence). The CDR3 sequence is CASTLEVFVSGQPQHF. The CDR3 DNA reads TGTGCCAGTACCTTGGAGGTGTTCGTAAGTGGTCAGCCCCAGCATTTT.

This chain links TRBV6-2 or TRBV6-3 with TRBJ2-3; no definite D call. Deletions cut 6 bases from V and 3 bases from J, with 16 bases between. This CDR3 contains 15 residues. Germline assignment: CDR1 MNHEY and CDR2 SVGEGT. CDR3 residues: CASRGTGGVTDTQYF. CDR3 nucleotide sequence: TGTGCCAGCAGAGGAACTGGCGGCGTGACAGATACGCAGTATTTT.

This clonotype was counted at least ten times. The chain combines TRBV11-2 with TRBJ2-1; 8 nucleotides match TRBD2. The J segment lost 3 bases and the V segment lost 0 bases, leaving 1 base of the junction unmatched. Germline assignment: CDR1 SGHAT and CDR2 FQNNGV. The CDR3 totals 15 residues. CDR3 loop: CASSLDAGGYNEQFF. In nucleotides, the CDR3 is TGTGCCAGCAGCTTAGACGCGGGGGGCTACAATGAGCAGTTCTTC.

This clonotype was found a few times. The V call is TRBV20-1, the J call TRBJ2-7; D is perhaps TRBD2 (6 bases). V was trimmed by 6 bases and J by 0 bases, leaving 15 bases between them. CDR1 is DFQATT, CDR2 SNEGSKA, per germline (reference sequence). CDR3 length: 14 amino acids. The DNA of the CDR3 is TGCAGTGCCGTAGCGGCCAGCAGCTCCTACGAGCAGTACTTC. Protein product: CSAVAASSSYEQYF.

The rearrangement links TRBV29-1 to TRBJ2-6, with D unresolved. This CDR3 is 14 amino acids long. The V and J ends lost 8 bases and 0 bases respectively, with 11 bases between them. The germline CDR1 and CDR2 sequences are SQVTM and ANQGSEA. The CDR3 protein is CSTSEDSGANVLTF. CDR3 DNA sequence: TGCAGCACCTCCGAGGACTCTGGGGCCAACGTCCTGACTTTC.

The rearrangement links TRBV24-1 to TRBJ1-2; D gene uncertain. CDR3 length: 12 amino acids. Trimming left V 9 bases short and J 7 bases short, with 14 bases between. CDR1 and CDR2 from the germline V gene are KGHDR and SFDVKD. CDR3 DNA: TGTGCCACCTGCGGTCCCGCATCTGGCTACACCTTC. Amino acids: CATCGPASGYTF.

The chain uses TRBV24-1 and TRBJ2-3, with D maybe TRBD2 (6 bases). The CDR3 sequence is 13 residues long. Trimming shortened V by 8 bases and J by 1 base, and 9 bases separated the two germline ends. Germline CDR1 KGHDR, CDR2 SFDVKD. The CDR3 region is CATTGDGTDTQYF. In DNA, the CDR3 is TGTGCCACCACGGGGGACGGCACAGATACGCAGTATTTT.

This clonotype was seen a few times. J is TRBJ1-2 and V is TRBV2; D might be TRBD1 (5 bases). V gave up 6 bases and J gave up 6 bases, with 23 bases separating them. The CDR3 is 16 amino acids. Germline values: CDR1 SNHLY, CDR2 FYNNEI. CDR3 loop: CASRGPVSTIVDGYTF. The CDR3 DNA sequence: TGTGCCAGCAGGGGGCCCGTATCAACGATCGTGGATGGCTACACCTTC.

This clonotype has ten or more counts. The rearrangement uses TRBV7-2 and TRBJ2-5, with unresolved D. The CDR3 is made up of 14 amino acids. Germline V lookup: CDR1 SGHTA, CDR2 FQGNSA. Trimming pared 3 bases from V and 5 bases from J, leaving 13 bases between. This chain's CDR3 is CASSFLGPTETQYF. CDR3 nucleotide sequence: TGTGCCAGCAGCTTTTTAGGACCCACGGAGACCCAGTACTTC. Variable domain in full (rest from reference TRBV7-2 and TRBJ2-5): GAGVSQSPSNKVTEKGKDVELRCDPISGHTALYWYRQSLGQGLEFLIYFQGNSAPDKSGLPSDRFSAERTGGSVSTLTIQRTQQEDSAVYLCASSFLGPTETQYFGPGTRLLVL.

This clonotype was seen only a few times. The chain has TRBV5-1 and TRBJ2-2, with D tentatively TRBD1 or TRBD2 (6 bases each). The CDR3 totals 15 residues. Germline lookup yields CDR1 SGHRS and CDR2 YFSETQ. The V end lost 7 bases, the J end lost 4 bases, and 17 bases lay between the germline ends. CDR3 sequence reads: CASLGGGRGTGELFF. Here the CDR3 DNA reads TGCGCCAGCCTCGGAGGGGGTCGGGGCACCGGGGAGCTGTTTTTT.